These 18 T cell receptor beta chains came from one sample sequenced in a study of cytomegalovirus exposure and HLA in healthy donors. Profiled with immunoSEQ multiplex PCR; TCRdb holds only in-frame clones, not every one. The sample has tens of thousands of clones; 85% are singletons. The sequencing sample was made of PBMCs. The receptors originated from a man under 40 in good health and CMV-seronegative.

The rearrangement joins TRBV6-6 to TRBJ2-7, with 13 bases that match TRBD2. V was pared by 8 bases and J by 2 bases, with 3 bases of the junction left unmatched. The CDR3 contains 14 residues. Germline CDR1 MNHNY, CDR2 SVGAGI (reference sequence). CDR3 sequence (DNA): TGTGCCAGCCAACTAGCGGGAGGGACCTACGAGCAGTACGTC. It yields the protein CASQLAGGTYEQYV.

The chain recombines TRBV6-1 with TRBJ2-7, with D possibly TRBD2 on 5 matching bases. CDR1 MNHNS and CDR2 SASEGT come from the germline V gene. V was clipped by 6 bases and J by 1 base, with 7 bases between them. The CDR3 sequence is 12 residues long. The CDR3 is CASSPGSYEQYV. The CDR3 DNA is TGTGCCAGCAGCCCGGGATCCTACGAGCAGTACGTC.

The chain combines TRBV4-1 with TRBJ2-2, with 10 bases aligning to TRBD2. The trim removed 1 base at V and 5 bases at J, leaving 4 bases unmatched. Germline V lookup: CDR1 MGHRA, CDR2 YSYEKL. The CDR3 spans 16 residues. This CDR3 reads CASSQASGGTTGELFF. CDR3 coding DNA: TGCGCCAGCAGCCAAGCTAGCGGGGGAACTACCGGGGAGCTGTTTTTT.

The genes are TRBV5-4 and TRBJ1-2; D unresolved. V was cut by 0 bases and J by 4 bases, with 10 bases left in between. Germline values: CDR1 SGHNT, CDR2 YYREEE (reference sequence). The CDR3 has 14 amino acids. The chain's CDR3 is CASSLAVRIYGYTF. CDR3 bases: TGTGCCAGCAGCTTGGCCGTGCGGATCTATGGCTACACCTTC.

J is TRBJ2-1 and V is TRBV4-1; the match to TRBD2 covers 12 bases. This CDR3 contains 18 residues. Per germline, CDR1 MGHRA and CDR2 YSYEKL. V was clipped by 1 base and J by 4 bases; unmatched bases: 8. For the CDR3, the DNA is TGCGCCAGCAGCCAAGGGCTAGCGGGAGGGTTGAGGTACAATGAGCAGTTCTTC. It codes for CASSQGLAGGLRYNEQFF.

This rearrangement joins TRBV29-1 to TRBJ2-1; 8 bases agree with TRBD2. Per germline, CDR1 SQVTM and CDR2 ANQGSEA. Trimming cost V 0 bases and J 5 bases; bases outside gene matches: 6. The CDR3 runs to 15 residues. Here the CDR3 reads CSVEDWSGSDNEQFF. The CDR3 coding sequence is TGCAGCGTTGAAGACTGGAGCGGGAGTGACAATGAGCAGTTCTTC.

V usage is TRBV19 and J usage is TRBJ2-2; 12 nucleotides line up with TRBD2. J was trimmed by 5 bases and V by 7 bases; bases with no gene match: 8. The CDR3 runs to 16 residues. Looked up from germline, CDR1 is LNHDA and CDR2 is SQIVND (reference sequence). CDR3 amino acids: CASTDTSGRSTGELFF. The DNA for the CDR3 is TGTGCCAGTACCGATACTAGCGGGAGGTCTACCGGGGAGCTGTTTTTT.

The gene calls are TRBV5-4 and TRBJ1-6; D unclear. The CDR3 covers 15 residues. Between the trimmed V and J ends, which lost 4 bases and 9 bases, there was a span of 17 bases. Germline loops: CDR1 SGHNT, CDR2 YYREEE (reference sequence). CDR3 residues: CASSPSGQNGSPLHF. DNA of the CDR3: TGTGCCAGCAGCCCTTCAGGTCAAAACGGTTCACCCCTCCACTTT.

The chain is built from TRBV6-5 and TRBJ2-7; 7 nucleotides match TRBD2. This CDR3 has 14 amino acids. With 8 bases clipped from V and 1 base from J, the junction kept 8 bases outside the gene matches. CDR1 and CDR2 (germline): MNHEY, SVGAGI. CDR3 coding DNA: TGTGCCAGCGGACTAGGCGGGGAATCCTACGAGCAGTACTTC. This encodes CASGLGGESYEQYF.

The rearrangement uses TRBV2 and TRBJ2-1; 7 bases are a match to TRBD1. V shed 6 bases, J shed 8 bases, and the junction held 4 bases outside the gene matches. Germline V gene lookup returns CDR1 SNHLY and CDR2 FYNNEI. The CDR3 contains 12 residues. The CDR3 loop is CASSRDRDEQFF. The CDR3 nucleotides read TGTGCCAGCAGCCGCGACAGGGATGAGCAGTTCTTC.

J is TRBJ2-2 and V is TRBV6-5, with a tentative D call TRBD1 (6 bases). This CDR3 spans 14 amino acids. Looked up from germline, CDR1 is MNHEY and CDR2 is SVGAGI. The germline V and J ends were trimmed by 6 bases and 4 bases, with 12 bases remaining between them. The CDR3 loop reads CASRDHRVTGELFF. In nucleotides, the CDR3 is TGTGCCAGCAGAGACCACAGGGTCACCGGGGAGCTGTTTTTT.

The genes are TRBV6-5 and TRBJ2-5; D unclear. The CDR3 is 12 amino acids. CDR1 is MNHEY and CDR2 is SVGAGI in the germline V gene. Trimming took 2 bases from V and 7 from J, leaving 8 bases between them. CDR3 sequence: CASSYVGRTQYF. The CDR3 DNA sequence: TGTGCCAGCAGTTACGTTGGCCGGACCCAGTACTTC.

This clone was observed a few times. The rearrangement joins TRBV5-1 to TRBJ2-5; D gene unclear. The V end lost 0 bases, the J end lost 1 base, and 10 bases lay between the germline ends. Per the germline V gene, CDR1 is SGHRS and CDR2 is YFSETQ. The CDR3 loop spans 15 amino acids. The CDR3 region has the DNA TGCGCCAGCAGCTTGGCCGACGGGTCCCAAGAGACCCAGTACTTC. It specifies CASSLADGSQETQYF.

This clone has just a few counts. The chain employs TRBV7-9 and TRBJ1-6; D is possibly TRBD1 (6 bases). The CDR3 contains 13 residues. Trimming stripped 4 bases from V and 5 bases from J, with 6 bases between. Looked up from germline, CDR1 is SEHNR and CDR2 is FQNEAQ (reference sequence). The chain's CDR3 is CASSYRDNSPLHF. Written as DNA, the CDR3 is TGTGCCAGCAGCTACAGGGATAATTCACCCCTCCACTTT.

The rearrangement joins TRBV21-1 to TRBJ2-1; the table's D call, TRBD2, was not checked against the DNA. TRBV21-1 constitutes a pseudogene. This CDR3 is 15 amino acids long. CDR3 coding DNA: TGTGCCAGCAGCCGGGGACTAGCGGCCTACAATGAGCAGTTCTTC. This codes for CASSRGLAAYNEQFF.

The chain joins TRBV27 to TRBJ2-1; 7 nucleotides align to TRBD1. Trimming at V came to 4 bases and at J to 6 bases, leaving 9 bases not matched to a gene. Per the germline V gene, CDR1 is MNHEY and CDR2 is SMNVEV (reference sequence). This CDR3 is 15 amino acids long. This CDR3 is CASSSDDRAGNEQFF. DNA of the CDR3: TGTGCCAGCAGTTCCGACGACAGGGCGGGCAATGAGCAGTTCTTC.

A few counts support this clone. The chain joins TRBV5-4 to TRBJ2-5, with 7 bases lining up with TRBD2. The ends lost 2 bases at V and 3 bases at J; junction bases unmatched: 7. The CDR3 sequence is 15 residues long. The germline CDR1 and CDR2 sequences are SGHNT and YYREEE (reference sequence). DNA of the CDR3: TGTGCCAGCAGCTTATCCAGCGGGGTGGAAGAGACCCAGTACTTC. Its translation is CASSLSSGVEETQYF.

This clone occurred a few times. The rearrangement links TRBV7-3 to TRBJ1-1, with a tentative D call TRBD1 (5 bases). The length of the CDR3 is 16 residues. CDR1 is SGHTA, CDR2 FQGTGA, per germline. The ends were cut back, 5 bases at V and 3 bases at J, with 19 bases in the middle. The CDR3 loop is CASSPAVRVRDTEAFF. As DNA, the CDR3 is TGTGCCAGCAGCCCGGCCGTCAGGGTCCGAGACACTGAAGCTTTCTTT.